The 18 T cell receptor beta chains below come from one sample, sequenced in a study of T cells in Graves' hyperthyroidism and ophthalmopathy. RNA transcripts were the template for amplifying TCR beta CDR3 regions. The TCR CDR3 was amplified in a first-round RT-PCR using the HTBI primer set. TCRdb analysed the multiplex PCR reads with MiXCR anew, one entry per CDR3 protein. The data hold a few hundred thousand distinct CDR3 sequences, with under 60% observed a single time. Sequenced: peripheral blood or thyroid tissue (not recorded which). Source of these receptors: a young woman with Graves' hyperthyroidism.

This clonotype was observed a handful of times. The chain carries TRBV2 and TRBJ2-3; TRBD2 aligns across 8 bases. V gave up 5 bases and J gave up 0 bases; unmatched junction bases: 4. The CDR3 totals 15 residues. Germline CDR1 is SNHLY and CDR2 is FYNNEI. CDR3 nucleotides: TGTGCCAGCAGTCCGGGACTAGATAGCACAGATACGCAGTATTTT. Its translation is CASSPGLDSTDTQYF.

Many counts were recorded for this clonotype. The CDR3 DNA reads as TGCGCCAGCAGTCTCGGGACAGGCTCTGGAAACACCATATATTTT. Translated: CASSLGTGSGNTIYF. This rearrangement joins TRBV4-3 to TRBJ1-3; TRBD1 aligns across 8 bases. The junction had 4 bases not matched to a gene; V was cut back by 6 bases and J by 0 bases. This CDR3 comprises 15 residues. Germline V gene sequence: CDR1 LGHNA, CDR2 YSLEER.

In nucleotides, the CDR3 is TGTGCCAGCAGGGGACAGGGGTTCCTCTCTGGGGCCAACGTCCTGACTTTC. Residues: CASRGQGFLSGANVLTF. The chain is built from TRBV7-2 and TRBJ2-6, with 10 bases that match TRBD1. J lost 0 bases, V lost 6 bases, and 5 bases had no gene match. This CDR3 comprises 17 residues. Germline CDR1 and CDR2: SGHTA and FQGNSA.

This clonotype was recorded many times. This chain links TRBV15 with TRBJ2-5; 10 bases align to TRBD2. The CDR3 is 15 amino acids. Germline V lookup: CDR1 LNHNV, CDR2 YYDKDF (reference sequence). Trimming cost V 1 base and J 5 bases; bases outside gene matches: 4. The CDR3 bases are TGTGCCACCAGCAGAGGCCTAGCGGGAGCGGAGACCCAGTACTTC. Its protein is CATSRGLAGAETQYF. The full variable domain, rest sourced from reference TRBV15 and TRBJ2-5, is DAMVIQNPRYQVTQFGKPVTLSCSQTLNHNVMYWYQQKSSQAPKLLFHYYDKDFNNEADTPDNFQSRRPNTSFCFLDIRSPGLGDTAMYLCATSRGLAGAETQYFGPGTRLLVL.

As for this clonotype: A much larger clone differs by one base, so this may be a read error. The DNA of the CDR3 is TGCAGTGCTAGTACAGGGAATCGGCCCCAGCATTTT. It yields the protein CSASTGNRPQHF. The V and J genes are TRBV20-1 and TRBJ1-5; tentatively, D is TRBD1 (6 bases). In germline, CDR1 is DFQATT, CDR2 SNEGSKA (reference sequence). The CDR3 consists of 12 residues.

This clonotype has more than one count but fewer than ten. The chain couples TRBV24-1 to TRBJ2-1; no firm D call. The V gene lost 2 bases and the J gene lost 6 bases, with 4 bases spanning the gap. This CDR3 is built from 12 residues. Germline V gives CDR1 KGHDR, CDR2 SFDVKD. CDR3: CATSDSGNEQFF. The DNA for the CDR3 is TGTGCCACCAGTGATTCTGGCAATGAGCAGTTCTTC.

This clonotype was seen just once. The rearrangement links TRBV11-2 to TRBJ2-7; D gene unclear. The germline gives CDR1 SGHAT, CDR2 FQNNGV. There are 15 residues in the CDR3. V was clipped by 0 bases and J by 3 bases, with 12 bases between them. The CDR3 region is CASSLDRSGLYEQYF. Written as DNA, the CDR3 is TGTGCCAGCAGCTTAGATAGGTCTGGGCTCTACGAGCAGTACTTC.

This clonotype was observed many times. The chain is built from TRBV20-1 and TRBJ1-2, with D possibly TRBD1 on 5 matching bases. V was shortened by 1 base and J by 1 base, with 10 bases between the two germline ends. This CDR3 comprises 14 residues. Germline V gene sequence: CDR1 DFQATT, CDR2 SNEGSKA (reference sequence). The CDR3 DNA reads as TGCAGTGCTAGAGCACTGGACATTAACTATGGCTACACCTTC. Amino acid sequence: CSARALDINYGYTF.

This clonotype was picked up many times. This chain links TRBV29-1 with TRBJ1-4; D is undetermined. The ends were cut back, 2 bases at V and 7 bases at J, with 8 bases in the middle. The CDR3 contains 12 residues. From germline, CDR1 is SQVTM and CDR2 ANQGSEA. The CDR3 nucleotides are TGCAGCGTTGAATCGGAACCTGAAAAACTGTTTTTT. It encodes CSVESEPEKLFF.

This clonotype has a count of ten or more. The chain employs TRBV4-3 and TRBJ1-3, with TRBD1 as a possible D gene (5 bases). Trimming cost V 0 bases and J 0 bases, with 9 bases left between them. The CDR3 runs to 16 residues. The germline CDR1 and CDR2 sequences are LGHNA and YSLEER. As DNA, the CDR3 is TGCGCCAGCAGCCAAGACCGGACAAACTCTGGAAACACCATATATTTT. This codes for CASSQDRTNSGNTIYF.

With regard to this clonotype: A much larger clone differs by one base, so this may be a read error. The chain couples TRBV19 to TRBJ1-1; a possible D gene is TRBD1 (5 bases). This CDR3 has 13 amino acids. Trimming took off 7 bases at V and 4 bases at J, with 13 bases between the two ends. CDR1 and CDR2 (germline): LNHDA, SQIVND (reference sequence). DNA of the CDR3: TGTGCCAGTACCCGTGGCAGGGCCACTGAAGCTTTCTTT. This codes for CASTRGRATEAFF.

In its sample, this clonotype was seen many times. The chain combines TRBV29-1 with TRBJ2-1; D is uncertain. V lost 4 bases, J lost 7 bases, and 8 bases lay in between. The CDR3 is 11 residues long. The germline gives CDR1 SQVTM, CDR2 ANQGSEA. The CDR3: CSVVGRNEQFF. As DNA, the CDR3 is TGCAGCGTTGTTGGGCGAAATGAGCAGTTCTTC.

The V call is TRBV7-9, the J call TRBJ2-1; D call uncertain. V lost 9 bases and J 7 bases, leaving 16 bases between the germline ends. Germline V gives CDR1 SEHNR, CDR2 FQNEAQ (reference sequence). The CDR3 covers 13 residues. The CDR3 DNA sequence: TGTGCCAGTAAGGATCTGTCGGTGAATGAGCAGTTCTTC. This translates into CASKDLSVNEQFF.

The chain has TRBV15 and TRBJ2-7, with D perhaps matching TRBD1 or TRBD2 (5 bases each). The V gene lost 3 bases and the J gene lost 4 bases, with 13 bases spanning the gap. CDR1 and CDR2 from the germline V gene are LNHNV and YYDKDF (reference sequence). The CDR3 runs to 14 residues. The CDR3 nucleotides are TGTGCCACCAGCAGGAGGGGCAGGTGGTACGAGCAGTACTTC. Translated, it gives CATSRRGRWYEQYF.

This clonotype came up many times. The V call is TRBV30, the J call TRBJ2-7, with unresolved D. The CDR3 extends over 11 amino acids. With 1 base removed from V and 5 bases from J, the gap between germline ends came to 6 bases. Germline V gene lookup returns CDR1 GTSNPN and CDR2 SVGIG (reference sequence). CDR3 amino acids: CAWSAYDEQYF. The CDR3 DNA reads as TGTGCCTGGAGTGCCTACGACGAGCAGTACTTC.

The chain links TRBV29-1 to TRBJ1-5; 7 nucleotides line up with TRBD1. The V and J ends lost 4 bases and 7 bases, in that order; junction bases with no gene match: 1. Per the germline V gene, CDR1 is SQVTM and CDR2 is ANQGSEA. The CDR3 is made up of 11 amino acids. The CDR3 loop reads CSVVRGQPQHF. The CDR3 coding sequence is TGCAGCGTTGTCAGGGGGCAGCCCCAGCATTTT.

V and J are TRBV30 and TRBJ1-1, with D possibly being TRBD1 (6 bases). Germline CDR1 reads GTSNPN; CDR2 reads SVGIG (reference sequence). The CDR3 contains 14 residues. V lost 4 bases, J lost 5 bases, and 17 bases lay in between. The CDR3 spells CAWTSGGGRTEAFF. The DNA for the CDR3 is TGTGCCTGGACCTCCGGCGGGGGGCGGACTGAAGCTTTCTTT. The whole variable domain, filled in from reference TRBV30 and TRBJ1-1, reads SQTIHQWPATLVQPVGSPLSLECTVEGTSNPNLYWYRQAAGRGLQLLFYSVGIGQISSEVPQNLSASRPQDRQFILSSKKLLLSDSGFYLCAWTSGGGRTEAFFGQGTRLTVV.

This clonotype showed up just once. This chain links TRBV4-3 with TRBJ1-5; D gene uncertain. CDR3 size: 15 residues. Trimming shortened V by 0 bases and J by 3 bases, and 9 bases separated the two germline ends. Germline V gene sequence: CDR1 LGHNA, CDR2 YSLEER. Here the CDR3 DNA reads TGCGCCAGCAGCCAAGATCTCGGGATCAATCAGCCCCAGCATTTT. Amino acids: CASSQDLGINQPQHF.